The T cell receptor beta chain described here comes from a study of blood T cell repertoires in COVID-19. The overall study: Sites in the United States, Italy and Spain provided acute and convalescent COVID-19 samples.

The authors' processing: It was from reference gene primer amplification that nucleated cell counts were estimated. The assay was immunoSEQ multiplex PCR, and TCRdb's table has in-frame clones only and misses some. V and J calls and clone size come straight from that table; D and trimming were deduced from the DNA. This sample carries roughly 170,000 clones, roughly 80% of them seen once, and the ten largest clones take about 5.7%. This CDR3 comprises 17 residues. All enrollees were about 18 to 90 years old and from around 25 US areas. The study assigned cohorts using participant-reported clinical history.

The chain couples TRBV21-1 to TRBJ2-5; the D call TRBD2 from the table was never checked on the DNA. TRBV21-1 is assigned pseudogene status. This clonotype was sampled from a middle-aged woman with acute COVID-19. Input material: PBMCs or T cells enriched from blood (not recorded which). Here the CDR3 reads CASSTAGLAEGQETQYF. The CDR3, as DNA: TGTGCCAGCAGCACCGCGGGGTTGGCGGAGGGCCAAGAGACCCAGTACTTC.